This T cell receptor beta chain was sequenced for a study of B cell selection in AIRE deficiency. This clone was recorded a few times. Measured with immunoSEQ multiplex PCR; TCRdb has only the in-frame clones, and not every one. Altogether tens of thousands of clones are present, 95% to 98% being singletons, with the ten largest covering about 0.17%. Sorting defined conventional CD4 T cells as CD4+CD127+. Germline values: CDR1 SGHTA, CDR2 FQGTGA. With 8 bases removed from V and 5 bases from J, the gap between germline ends came to 16 bases. The CDR3 is 13 residues long. The V gene is TRBV7-3, the J gene TRBJ2-7; tentatively, D is TRBD1 (6 bases). What was sequenced was conventional CD4+ T cells sorted from PBMCs. The source of this sequence is a human donor with AIRE deficiency. CDR3 nucleotides: TGTGCCAGCGCTCGAGACAGGCTCGACGAGCAGTACTTC. This encodes CASARDRLDEQYF.